This T cell receptor beta chain was captured in a study of vaccination and CD4 T cells after COVID-19. Cultured CD4+ T cell DNA underwent sequencing with the Oncomine TCR Beta short-read assay. MiXCR, applied by TCRdb to the PCR reads, yields one record per CDR3 protein. The repertoire holds about 20,000 distinct CDR3 sequences, with around 50% as singletons. The treatment is: roughly 11-day PBMC culture with coronavirus spike peptide pools or control peptides (ViraFEST assay). ViraFEST enlarged antigen-specific T cell populations with peptide pools and afterwards sequenced TCRs. V gave up 0 bases and J gave up 2 bases, with 14 bases separating them. The CDR3 runs to 16 residues. Germline V CDR1 and CDR2: SGHRS, YFSETQ. With respect to this clonotype: Its specificity is not known.

Sequenced material: CD4+ T cells from blood, cultured in vitro. This sequence joins TRBV5-1 and TRBJ2-5, with D perhaps TRBD1 (5 bases). The TCR comes from a human donor who had recovered from COVID-19. The CDR3 region has the DNA TGCGCCAGCAGCTTGGAGGGGTGGGTCAGACAAGAGACCCAGTACTTC. This translates into CASSLEGWVRQETQYF.